This TCR beta chain was sequenced during a study of blood T cells in healthy people across ages. About the study: Template switching picked up about one barcoded beta molecule for each two T cells.

General study points: Strongly correlated with naive T cell percentage was TCR beta diversity. There were more naive CD4+ cells and higher diversity in long-lived donors than in aged donors.

The second PCR ran about 6 to 12 cycles with a sample-barcoded 5' primer and J-beta primers. TCRdb reanalysed the 5' RACE reads using MiXCR and keeps one entry per CDR3 protein. Among more than 900,000 distinct CDR3 sequences listed, approximately 25% were seen once. Points on this clonotype: Its specificity is not known.

Germline assignment: CDR1 LGHDT and CDR2 YNNKEL (reference sequence). CDR3 length equals 14 residues. V was pared by 3 bases and J by 4 bases, with 5 bases of the junction left unmatched. Another study also made use of these data, one on T cells of mothers and their children. That report notes: Slightly, though not significantly, more overlap was seen in related than in unrelated mother-child pairs.

The V and J genes are TRBV3-1 and TRBJ1-2; 7 positions match TRBD1. This clonotype was obtained from a girl aged 2 to 9 in good health. The sequencing input was blood. The CDR3 here is CASSHLTGTYGYTF. The CDR3 bases are TGTGCCAGCAGCCACCTGACAGGGACCTATGGCTACACCTTC. The full variable domain, completed using reference TRBV3-1 and TRBJ1-2, is DTAVSQTPKYLVTQMGNDKSIKCEQNLGHDTMYWYKQDSKKFLKIMFSYNNKELIINETVPNRFSPKSPDKAHLNLHINSLELGDSAVYFCASSHLTGTYGYTFGSGTRLTVV.